Listed here are 8 T cell receptor beta chains from one sample, sequenced in a study of blood T cell repertoires in COVID-19. Generated by immunoSEQ multiplex PCR, the TCRdb table keeps only in-frame clones and is missing some. Among about 220,000 clones listed, around three quarters were seen once. Sequenced: peripheral blood. These receptors all come from a woman in her 70s with acute or convalescent COVID-19.

Comment on this clone: The identical CDR3 is also encoded by other nucleotide sequences in the sample. V is TRBV6-5 and J is TRBJ1-3; the D is unclear. Trimming removed 0 bases at V and 1 base at J, with 4 bases between. The CDR3 consists of 14 residues. The germline CDR1 and CDR2 sequences are MNHEY and SVGAGI. This chain's CDR3 is CASSYSRSGNTIYF. The CDR3 DNA reads as TGTGCCAGCAGTTACTCGAGGTCTGGAAACACCATATATTTT.

V gene TRBV4-2 combines with J gene TRBJ2-5, with D perhaps TRBD1 (7 bases). This CDR3 has 16 amino acids. The germline V gene has CDR1 LGHNA and CDR2 YNFKEQ. The V and J ends lost 0 bases and 5 bases respectively, with 16 bases between them. CDR3 nucleotides: TGTGCCAGCAGCCAAGATCGGGGCAGGGGGAGGGAGACCCAGTACTTC. Amino acid sequence: CASSQDRGRGRETQYF.

V and J are TRBV18 and TRBJ2-5; D is perhaps TRBD1 (6 bases). This CDR3 is 14 amino acids long. The V end lost 6 bases, the J end lost 9 bases, and 20 bases lay between the germline ends. CDR1 is KGHSH, CDR2 LQKENI, per germline. Written as DNA, the CDR3 is TGTGCCAGCTCGACCACAGGGCAAACGGGGCCCCAGTACTTC. Its protein product is CASSTTGQTGPQYF.

J is TRBJ2-6 and V is TRBV25-1; D is uncertain. CDR3 length equals 16 residues. The V gene's germline CDR1 is MGHDK and CDR2 SYGVNS. V shed 3 bases and J shed 0 bases, with 9 bases lying between them. CDR3 in DNA: TGTGCCAGCAGTGAGGCAGGAAGCTCTGGGGCCAACGTCCTGACTTTC. Amino acids: CASSEAGSSGANVLTF.

This sequence joins TRBV6-5 and TRBJ2-2; TRBD2 is a possible D gene (5 bases). From germline, CDR1 is MNHEY and CDR2 SVGAGI. The ends were cut back, 11 bases at V and 1 base at J, with 14 bases in the middle. This CDR3 comprises 14 residues. CDR3 nucleotide sequence: TGTGCCTCCGGAGGCAGGTGGAACACCGGGGAGCTGTTTTTT. Translating it yields CASGGRWNTGELFF.

The chain employs TRBV3-1 (or the pseudogene TRBV3-2) and TRBJ1-1, with D uncertain. Trimming removed 7 bases at V and 5 bases at J, with 8 bases between. The germline CDR1 and CDR2 sequences are LGHDT and YNNKEL (reference sequence). The CDR3 length is 11 residues. CDR3 protein: CASTHNTEAFF. In DNA, the CDR3 is TGTGCCAGCACCCATAATACTGAAGCTTTCTTT.

The chain recombines TRBV5-1 with TRBJ1-2, with 7 positions matching TRBD1. Germline-derived CDR1 and CDR2 are SGHRS and YFSETQ. V trimming: 4 bases; J trimming: 5 bases; junction bases outside the gene matches: 14. This CDR3 contains 16 residues. In nucleotides, the CDR3 is TGCGCCAGCAGCCTGGAATTCCGACAGGGATCGTATGGCTACACCTTC. It codes for CASSLEFRQGSYGYTF.

The chain has TRBV18 and TRBJ2-3; D gene ambiguous. CDR1 and CDR2 from the germline V gene are KGHSH and LQKENI. V was shortened by 4 bases and J by 4 bases, with 15 bases between the two germline ends. The CDR3 totals 15 residues. The CDR3 loop is CASSRMGRDADTQYF. CDR3 nucleotide sequence: TGTGCCAGCTCACGGATGGGCCGTGATGCAGATACGCAGTATTTT.